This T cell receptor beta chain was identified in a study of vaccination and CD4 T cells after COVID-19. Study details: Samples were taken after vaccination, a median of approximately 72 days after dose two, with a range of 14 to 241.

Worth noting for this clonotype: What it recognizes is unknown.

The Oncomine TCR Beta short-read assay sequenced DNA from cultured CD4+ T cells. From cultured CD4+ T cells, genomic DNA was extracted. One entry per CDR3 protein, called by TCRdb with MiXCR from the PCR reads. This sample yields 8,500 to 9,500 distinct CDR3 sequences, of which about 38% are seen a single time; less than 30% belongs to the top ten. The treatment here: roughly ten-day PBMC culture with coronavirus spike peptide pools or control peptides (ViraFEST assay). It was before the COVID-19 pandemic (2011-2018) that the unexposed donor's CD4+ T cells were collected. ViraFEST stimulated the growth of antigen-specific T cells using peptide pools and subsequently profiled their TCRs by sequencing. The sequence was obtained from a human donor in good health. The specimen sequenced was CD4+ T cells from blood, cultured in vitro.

CDR3 nucleotide sequence: TGCGCCAGCAGCTCCCGGGACAGGGACAATCAGCCCCAGCATTTT. Its protein is CASSSRDRDNQPQHF. V gene TRBV4-1 combines with J gene TRBJ1-5; 9 bases are a match to TRBD1. There are 15 residues in the CDR3. Per germline, CDR1 MGHRA and CDR2 YSYEKL. V lost 5 bases, J lost 3 bases, and 5 bases stayed unmatched.